The 20 T cell receptor beta chains presented below share a single source sample, sequenced in a study of blood T cells in healthy people across ages. A second PCR, run for roughly 7 to 11 cycles, used a sample-barcoded 5' primer plus a J-beta primer mix. MiXCR, run by TCRdb on the 5' RACE reads, gives a single entry per CDR3 protein. The sample includes roughly 800,000 distinct CDR3 sequences, under 40% of them seen just once. Sequenced: blood. The receptors were gathered from a young man in good health.

J is TRBJ2-1 and V is TRBV29-1; weak D call: TRBD1 (6 bases). The CDR3 contains 14 residues. Germline-derived CDR1 and CDR2 are SQVTM and ANQGSEA. V lost 2 bases and J 1 base, leaving 9 bases between the germline ends. The CDR3 region has the DNA TGCAGCGTTGAACCCAGGGGTTCCTACAATGAGCAGTTCTTC. It translates to CSVEPRGSYNEQFF.

Ten or more counts support this clonotype. V gene TRBV12-3 or TRBV12-4 combines with J gene TRBJ2-5; 9 bases align to TRBD1. This CDR3 has 15 residues. Germline trimming cut 3 bases from V and 3 bases from J; bases unmatched to any gene: 5. The CDR3 DNA follows: TGTGCCAGCAGTTTTCCGACAGGGGGAGAAGAGACCCAGTACTTC. Amino acid sequence: CASSFPTGGEETQYF.

This rearrangement joins TRBV28 to TRBJ2-3, with D uncertain. V lost 5 bases, J lost 5 bases, and 11 bases lay in between. In germline, CDR1 is MDHEN, CDR2 SYDVKM. The CDR3 runs 13 residues. CDR3 bases: TGTGCCAGCAGTGTGATAACGATAGATACGCAGTATTTT. This encodes CASSVITIDTQYF. The full variable domain, completed using reference TRBV28 and TRBJ2-3, is DVKVTQSSRYLVKRTGEKVFLECVQDMDHENMFWYRQDPGLGLRLIYFSYDVKMKEKGDIPEGYSVSREKKERFSLILESASTNQTSMYLCASSVITIDTQYFGPGTRLTVL.

This clonotype was seen a few times. This chain joins TRBV5-6 and TRBJ2-5; D not certain. Between the trimmed V and J ends, which lost 6 bases and 5 bases, there was a span of 14 bases. Germline-derived CDR1 and CDR2 are SGHDT and YYEEEE. The CDR3 is 13 amino acids. The CDR3 DNA is TGTGCCAGCACCATCAGTGGTCTCGAGACCCAGTACTTC. Translated, it gives CASTISGLETQYF.

This chain uses TRBV24-1 with TRBJ2-1, with TRBD1 identical over 9 bases. The CDR3 runs to 16 residues. Losses at the gene ends were 5 bases for V and 7 bases for J; bases not matched to a gene: 11. The V gene's germline CDR1 is KGHDR and CDR2 SFDVKD. DNA for the CDR3: TGTGCCACCAGTGGGTCGATCGGGACAGGGCTGAATGAGCAGTTCTTC. Protein: CATSGSIGTGLNEQFF.

There are a few counts of this clonotype. The V gene is TRBV20-1, the J gene TRBJ2-7; maybe TRBD1 (6 bases). The CDR3 sequence is 16 residues long. V was trimmed by 2 bases and J by 7 bases, leaving 24 bases between them. Per germline, CDR1 DFQATT and CDR2 SNEGSKA (reference sequence). This chain's CDR3 is CSARLLARGNDNEQYF. Here the CDR3 DNA reads TGCAGTGCTAGACTCCTGGCAAGGGGGAATGACAATGAGCAGTACTTC.

This clonotype was seen ten or more times. This chain connects TRBV18 to TRBJ2-3, with a tentative D call TRBD2 (6 bases). Germline CDR1 reads KGHSH; CDR2 reads LQKENI. The CDR3 contains 17 residues. Trimming cost V 0 bases and J 2 bases, with 15 bases left between them. CDR3 nucleotides: TGTGCCAGCTCACCACCTGGGCAGGGAGGATTCACAGATACGCAGTATTTT. This sequence encodes CASSPPGQGGFTDTQYF.

The V and J genes are TRBV25-1 and TRBJ1-1; D is possibly TRBD1 (5 bases). V dropped 5 bases and J dropped 5 bases, with 15 bases sitting between them. In germline, CDR1 is MGHDK, CDR2 SYGVNS. This CDR3 has 14 residues. This CDR3 reads CASSPGAWGTEAFF. The CDR3 nucleotides are TGTGCCAGCAGTCCAGGCGCCTGGGGGACTGAAGCTTTCTTT.

To note about this clonotype: A much bigger clone sits one base away, suggesting this may be a read error. The genes are TRBV5-1 and TRBJ2-1; unclear D gene. The CDR3 has 13 residues. Germline CDR1 SGHRS, CDR2 YFSETQ. V was clipped by 0 bases and J by 12 bases, with 13 bases between them. CDR3 DNA sequence: TGCGCCAGCAGCTTGGAACAGACAAGTCCGCAGTTCTTC. It is translated as CASSLEQTSPQFF.

This clonotype occurred many times. The rearrangement links TRBV7-2 to TRBJ2-7; D ambiguous. Germline lookup yields CDR1 SGHTA and CDR2 FQGNSA. The CDR3 contains 15 residues. Trimming removed 5 bases at V and 1 base at J, with 15 bases between. CDR3 DNA sequence: TGTGCCAGCAGCCCCCACTTAACGTATTCCTACGAGCAGTACTTC. Translating it yields CASSPHLTYSYEQYF.

This chain uses TRBV28 with TRBJ2-1; 8 bases line up with TRBD2. Germline loops: CDR1 MDHEN, CDR2 SYDVKM. Trimming removed 4 bases from V and 2 bases from J; junction bases left unmatched: 7. The CDR3 has 16 residues. The CDR3 DNA follows: TGTGCCAGCAGTTCGTTAGCGGGGACCCCCTACAATGAGCAGTTCTTC. It is translated as CASSSLAGTPYNEQFF.

This clonotype has only one observation. Its ends do not fully match the called genes, so a read error is possible. V usage is TRBV12-3 or TRBV12-4 and J usage is TRBJ2-3; D gene ambiguous. This CDR3 is built from 15 residues. DNA for the CDR3: TGTGCCAGCAGTTTAGAGGTCGTTAGCACAGATGCGCAGTATTTT. It translates to CASSLEVVSTDAQYF.

The chain is built from TRBV7-2 and TRBJ2-1; TRBD2 matches at 12 bases. Trimming removed 5 bases from V and 8 bases from J; junction bases left unmatched: 7. This CDR3 has 15 residues. Germline CDR1 is SGHTA and CDR2 is FQGNSA. Written as DNA, the CDR3 is TGTGCCAGCAGCGAGAGACTAGCGGGAGCGGATGAGCAGTTCTTC. Its translation is CASSERLAGADEQFF.

The chain recombines TRBV6-2 or TRBV6-3 with TRBJ1-1; D not certain. Per germline, CDR1 MNHEY and CDR2 SVGEGT. This CDR3 region has 14 residues. V was shortened by 2 bases and J by 0 bases, with 7 bases between the two germline ends. Here the CDR3 DNA reads TGTGCCAGCAGTTACCGGGAGGTGAACACTGAAGCTTTCTTT. Translated: CASSYREVNTEAFF.

This chain uses TRBV4-2 with TRBJ1-2, with 9 bases fitting TRBD1. The V gene's germline CDR1 is LGHNA and CDR2 YNFKEQ. The length of the CDR3 is 14 residues. With 1 base clipped from V and 8 bases from J, the junction kept 5 bases outside the gene matches. CDR3 sequence reads: CASSQAQGAGGYTF. The CDR3 DNA reads TGTGCCAGCAGCCAAGCACAGGGGGCCGGGGGCTACACCTTC.

The rearrangement uses TRBV12-3 or TRBV12-4 and TRBJ1-1; a possible D gene is TRBD1 (6 bases). Trimming stripped 6 bases from V and 6 bases from J, with 14 bases between. This CDR3 region has 13 residues. This CDR3 reads CASRQTGSSEAFF. The CDR3 bases are TGTGCCAGCAGACAAACAGGGTCCTCTGAAGCTTTCTTT.

Comment on this clonotype: Because the CDR3 is missing its conserved closing phenylalanine or tryptophan, this is likely a read error. The chain carries TRBV11-2 and TRBJ2-5; D gene unclear. Germline CDR1 and CDR2: SGHAT and FQNNGV. V lost 4 bases and J lost 5, with 5 bases in between. This CDR3 spans 11 amino acids. The CDR3 reads CASSSFETQYL. CDR3 DNA: TGTGCCAGCAGCTCGTTTGAGACCCAGTACCTC.

This chain connects TRBV7-9 to TRBJ2-3; 11 bases line up with TRBD1. The V and J ends lost 6 bases and 2 bases, in that order; junction bases with no gene match: 4. Germline CDR1 reads SEHNR; CDR2 reads FQNEAQ (reference sequence). This CDR3 has 15 amino acids. CDR3 sequence: CASRTGQGVTDTQYF. DNA for the CDR3: TGTGCCAGCAGAACGGGACAGGGGGTCACAGATACGCAGTATTTT. The complete variable domain, with remaining parts taken from reference TRBV7-9 and TRBJ2-3, reads DTGVSQNPRHKITKRGQNVTFRCDPISEHNRLYWYRQTLGQGPEFLTYFQNEAQLEKSRLLSDRFSAERPKGSFSTLEIQRTEQGDSAMYLCASRTGQGVTDTQYFGPGTRLTVL.

This sequence joins TRBV5-5 and TRBJ2-7, with 9 bases identical to TRBD1. Germline lookup yields CDR1 SGHKS and CDR2 YYEKEE (reference sequence). CDR3 length: 15 residues. Trimming removed 4 bases from V and 6 bases from J; junction bases left unmatched: 11. The CDR3 here is CASSPGTGLIGEQYF. The DNA for the CDR3 is TGTGCCAGCAGCCCTGGGACAGGGCTAATCGGCGAGCAGTACTTC.

The gene calls are TRBV12-3 or TRBV12-4 and TRBJ2-4; 7 nucleotides align to TRBD1. CDR3 size: 13 residues. Trimming removed 2 bases from V and 9 bases from J; junction bases left unmatched: 4. CDR3 residues: CASSLRAGGIQYF. DNA for the CDR3: TGTGCCAGCAGTTTAAGGGCAGGGGGCATTCAGTACTTC.